This is a list of T cell receptor beta chains from one sample in a study of blood T cell repertoires in COVID-19. Generated by immunoSEQ multiplex PCR, the TCRdb table keeps only in-frame clones and is missing some. The sample carries around 60,000 clones, about 85% recorded once. The sample taken for sequencing was peripheral blood. These receptors were obtained from a man aged 65 to 85 with acute or convalescent COVID-19. Both conserved end residues are part of each CDR3. The order of the fields is D gene, J gene, V gene, clone size, CDR3 DNA, CDR3 protein. The D gene is left open where the match is weak. The size field is filled for only some rows; it gives once, few, many or a size class.

D gene: TRBD2; J gene: TRBJ2-3; V gene: TRBV2; clone size: few; CDR3 DNA: TGTGCCGGAGCGGGGAGCACAGATACGCAGTATTTT; CDR3 protein: CAGAGSTDTQYF
D gene: NA; J gene: TRBJ1-1; V gene: TRBV12-3/TRBV12-4; clone size: NA; CDR3 DNA: TGTGCCAGCAGTCCCAGGGTGACTGAAGCTTTCTTT; CDR3 protein: CASSPRVTEAFF
D gene: NA; J gene: TRBJ1-2; V gene: TRBV28; clone size: NA; CDR3 DNA: TGTGCCAGCAGTTTATCGAGTAACTATGGCTACACCTTC; CDR3 protein: CASSLSSNYGYTF
D gene: TRBD2; J gene: TRBJ2-7; V gene: TRBV7-3; clone size: NA; CDR3 DNA: TGTGCCAGCAGCCCCCTAGCGGGGGGAGCTGCCGAGCAGTACTTC; CDR3 protein: CASSPLAGGAAEQYF
D gene: TRBD2; J gene: TRBJ2-1; V gene: TRBV27; clone size: NA; CDR3 DNA: TGTGCCAGCAGTCCGCTAGCGGGGGGGAGCTCCTACAATGAGCAGTTCTTC; CDR3 protein: CASSPLAGGSSYNEQFF
D gene: TRBD1; J gene: TRBJ2-3; V gene: TRBV19; clone size: NA; CDR3 DNA: TGTGCCAGTAGTATTAAGGGGGCTGAGACAGATACGCAGTATTTT; CDR3 protein: CASSIKGAETDTQYF
D gene: NA; J gene: TRBJ2-7; V gene: TRBV5-1; clone size: NA; CDR3 DNA: TGCGCCAGCAGCTTGGACAACTCCTACGAGCAGTACTTC; CDR3 protein: CASSLDNSYEQYF
D gene: TRBD1; J gene: TRBJ1-1; V gene: TRBV28; clone size: NA; CDR3 DNA: TGTGCCAGCAGCCCCATTATGCCTAACAGGGGGGGGGCTGAAGCTTTCTTT; CDR3 protein: CASSPIMPNRGGAEAFF
D gene: TRBD2; J gene: TRBJ2-5; V gene: TRBV27; clone size: NA; CDR3 DNA: TGTGCCAGCAGTTTAGGAGCGGGGGGGCTCGGAGAGACCCAGTACTTC; CDR3 protein: CASSLGAGGLGETQYF
D gene: NA; J gene: TRBJ1-3; V gene: TRBV7-2; clone size: NA; CDR3 DNA: TGTGCCAGCAGCTTAGCGCTGGGGGGTTCAGGAAACACCATATATTTT; CDR3 protein: CASSLALGGSGNTIYF